Listed below are T cell receptor beta chains from one sample, sequenced in a study of early T cells in non-severe SARS-CoV-2 infection. TCRdb analysed the 5' RACE reads with MiXCR anew, one entry per CDR3 protein. The sample gives tens of thousands of distinct CDR3 sequences, 8% to 9.5% of which show up once; 17% is in the top ten. Material: whole blood. These receptors all come from an adult who was a healthcare worker with PCR-confirmed SARS-CoV-2 infection or an uninfected control (not recorded which). Each CDR3 is given with its conserved first and last residue. D genes are given only for firm matches. Clone size appears in some rows only: once, few, many, or a class for an expanded clone.

clone_size: -; d_call: -; j_call: TRBJ1-6; v_call: TRBV7-9; cdr3_nt: TGTGCCAGCAGCCGCCGGGACTTCAGCTCCTATAATTCACCCCTCCACTTT; cdr3_aa: CASSRRDFSSYNSPLHF
clone_size: many; d_call: -; j_call: TRBJ2-3; v_call: TRBV7-2; cdr3_nt: TGTGCCAGCAGCCCCGACGGGCCCCTCCAAACGCAGTATTTT; cdr3_aa: CASSPDGPLQTQYF
clone_size: -; d_call: -; j_call: TRBJ2-7; v_call: TRBV11-2; cdr3_nt: TGTGCCAGCAGCTTAGCTGGTGGGTCCCCCTACGAGCAGTACTTC; cdr3_aa: CASSLAGGSPYEQYF
clone_size: many; d_call: TRBD1; j_call: TRBJ1-1; v_call: TRBV28; cdr3_nt: TGTGCCAGCAGTCTTACAGGAGGGGGCCTGTACACTGAAGCTTTCTTT; cdr3_aa: CASSLTGGGLYTEAFF
clone_size: few; d_call: -; j_call: TRBJ2-7; v_call: TRBV27; cdr3_nt: TGTGCCAGCAGTAGGGGCGGGACGGGCTACGAGCAGTACTTC; cdr3_aa: CASSRGGTGYEQYF
clone_size: many; d_call: TRBD2; j_call: TRBJ2-1; v_call: TRBV28; cdr3_nt: TGTGCCAGCAGTTTAGCGGGAGGGGTCGGCTTCAATGAGCAGTTCTTC; cdr3_aa: CASSLAGGVGFNEQFF
clone_size: -; d_call: TRBD1; j_call: TRBJ1-4; v_call: TRBV5-4; cdr3_nt: TGTGCCAGCAGCGCACAGGGGGCGGGTAATGAAAAACTGTTTTTT; cdr3_aa: CASSAQGAGNEKLFF
clone_size: -; d_call: -; j_call: TRBJ2-1; v_call: TRBV28; cdr3_nt: TGTGCCAGCAGTGGGTCACAACAGTTCTTC; cdr3_aa: CASSGSQQFF
clone_size: many; d_call: TRBD1; j_call: TRBJ1-1; v_call: TRBV28; cdr3_nt: TGTGCCAGCACCAATGGACAGGTGAATACTGAAGCTTTCTTT; cdr3_aa: CASTNGQVNTEAFF
clone_size: few; d_call: -; j_call: TRBJ2-7; v_call: TRBV20-1; cdr3_nt: TGCAGTGCTAGTACACTAGTCAATACCTACGAGCAGTACTTC; cdr3_aa: CSASTLVNTYEQYF
clone_size: -; d_call: -; j_call: TRBJ2-5; v_call: TRBV29-1; cdr3_nt: TGCAGCGTTGACCCGTCGGTTACGGCAGGGGCAGAGACCCAGTACTTC; cdr3_aa: CSVDPSVTAGAETQYF
clone_size: many; d_call: TRBD2; j_call: TRBJ2-1; v_call: TRBV12-3/TRBV12-4; cdr3_nt: TGTGCCAGCAGTCTGGGACTAGCGGGAGCTATGAGGGATTCCTACAATGAGCAGTTCTTC; cdr3_aa: CASSLGLAGAMRDSYNEQFF
clone_size: many; d_call: -; j_call: TRBJ1-4; v_call: TRBV28; cdr3_nt: TGTGCCAGCAGCAATCGAGGCTCGGGGTGGGGGAAACTGTTTTTT; cdr3_aa: CASSNRGSGWGKLFF
clone_size: medium-sized; d_call: -; j_call: TRBJ1-4; v_call: TRBV19; cdr3_nt: TGTGCCAGTGCGACCCGGGGAGTGGCCCCTGAAAAACTGTTTTTT; cdr3_aa: CASATRGVAPEKLFF
clone_size: -; d_call: TRBD2; j_call: TRBJ2-1; v_call: TRBV7-6; cdr3_nt: TGTGCCAGCAGCACCCGACTAGCGGGAGCAAATGAGCAGTTCTTC; cdr3_aa: CASSTRLAGANEQFF
clone_size: many; d_call: TRBD2; j_call: TRBJ2-3; v_call: TRBV7-9; cdr3_nt: TGTGCCAGCATCCTCACTCGCGGCTATAGCGGGATTGATACGCAGTATTTT; cdr3_aa: CASILTRGYSGIDTQYF
clone_size: many; d_call: -; j_call: TRBJ1-2; v_call: TRBV5-5; cdr3_nt: TGTGCCAGCAGCTTGGGAACCTACATGGGGGCACATGGCTACACCTTC; cdr3_aa: CASSLGTYMGAHGYTF
clone_size: few; d_call: TRBD2; j_call: TRBJ2-5; v_call: TRBV28; cdr3_nt: TGTGCCAGCAGTTTGTGGGGACTAGCGGGAGGGGGGACCCAGTACTTC; cdr3_aa: CASSLWGLAGGGTQYF
clone_size: -; d_call: -; j_call: TRBJ2-7; v_call: TRBV14; cdr3_nt: TGTGCCAGCAGCCAAGATCCCCACGAGCAGTACTTC; cdr3_aa: CASSQDPHEQYF
clone_size: few; d_call: -; j_call: TRBJ1-1; v_call: TRBV15; cdr3_nt: TGTGCCACCAGCAGAGAGCTGAACACTGAAGCTTTCTTT; cdr3_aa: CATSRELNTEAFF
clone_size: few; d_call: -; j_call: TRBJ2-2; v_call: TRBV5-1; cdr3_nt: TGCGCCAGCAGCTTGTCGGGGGGCATCACCGGGGAGCTGTTTTTT; cdr3_aa: CASSLSGGITGELFF
clone_size: -; d_call: -; j_call: TRBJ2-5; v_call: TRBV12-3/TRBV12-4; cdr3_nt: TGTGCCAGCAGTTTGGCTGGAGGGCACCAAGAGACCCAGTACTTC; cdr3_aa: CASSLAGGHQETQYF
clone_size: many; d_call: TRBD2; j_call: TRBJ2-1; v_call: TRBV20-1; cdr3_nt: TGCAGTGCTACTGAGGCTAGCGGGAGCTATGAGCAGTTCTTC; cdr3_aa: CSATEASGSYEQFF
clone_size: few; d_call: -; j_call: TRBJ2-1; v_call: TRBV15; cdr3_nt: TGTGCCACCAGCAGAGAGCCGGGAGCTAGATACGAGCAGTTCTTC; cdr3_aa: CATSREPGARYEQFF
clone_size: many; d_call: -; j_call: TRBJ2-7; v_call: TRBV28; cdr3_nt: TGTGCCAGCAGGGTCACAGTCAACTCCTACGAGCAGTACTTC; cdr3_aa: CASRVTVNSYEQYF
clone_size: few; d_call: TRBD2; j_call: TRBJ2-7; v_call: TRBV20-1; cdr3_nt: TGCAGTGCCAGGGGACTAGCGCTAACCCAGTACTTC; cdr3_aa: CSARGLALTQYF
clone_size: many; d_call: TRBD2; j_call: TRBJ2-7; v_call: TRBV5-4; cdr3_nt: TGTGCCAGCAGCTCACCCGTTTCGGCTAGCGGGAGCGACGAGCAGTACTTC; cdr3_aa: CASSSPVSASGSDEQYF
clone_size: few; d_call: -; j_call: TRBJ2-7; v_call: TRBV28; cdr3_nt: TGTGCCAGCAGTTTCTCGGCCCACGAGCAGTACTTC; cdr3_aa: CASSFSAHEQYF
clone_size: many; d_call: TRBD1; j_call: TRBJ1-6; v_call: TRBV7-8; cdr3_nt: TGTGCCAGCAGCTTTGCCGACAGGGTTTCCTCCTCCTATAATTCACCCCTCCACTTT; cdr3_aa: CASSFADRVSSSYNSPLHF
clone_size: few; d_call: TRBD2; j_call: TRBJ2-5; v_call: TRBV20-1; cdr3_nt: TGCAGCCTCGAGCGGGAGAGAGAGACCCAGTACTTC; cdr3_aa: CSLERERETQYF
clone_size: -; d_call: TRBD2; j_call: TRBJ2-1; v_call: TRBV10-3; cdr3_nt: TGTGCCACTCAGCGGGATTTTGGCAATGAGCAGTTCTTC; cdr3_aa: CATQRDFGNEQFF
clone_size: few; d_call: -; j_call: TRBJ2-1; v_call: TRBV7-9; cdr3_nt: TGTGCCAGCAGCTTAGCTCGGGACTCGAGCTCCTACAATGAGCAGTTCTTC; cdr3_aa: CASSLARDSSSYNEQFF
clone_size: few; d_call: -; j_call: TRBJ2-7; v_call: TRBV11-2; cdr3_nt: TGTGCCAGCAGCTTGGAGTCAGCATCCTACGAGCAGTACTTC; cdr3_aa: CASSLESASYEQYF
clone_size: many; d_call: -; j_call: TRBJ2-3; v_call: TRBV12-5; cdr3_nt: TGTGCTAGTGGCCCTAGGGGGGGAGATACGCAGTATTTT; cdr3_aa: CASGPRGGDTQYF
clone_size: -; d_call: TRBD2; j_call: TRBJ2-5; v_call: TRBV5-1; cdr3_nt: TGCGCCAGCAGCTTGACTAGCGGGAATATGGAGACCCAGTACTTC; cdr3_aa: CASSLTSGNMETQYF
clone_size: many; d_call: TRBD2; j_call: TRBJ2-1; v_call: TRBV19; cdr3_nt: TGTGCCAGTACCACAAGGGGGGGGCTAGCGGGAGCGGGTGAGCAGTTCTTC; cdr3_aa: CASTTRGGLAGAGEQFF
clone_size: many; d_call: -; j_call: TRBJ1-5; v_call: TRBV7-2; cdr3_nt: TGTGCCAGCAGCAGACAGGCAAATCAGCCCCAGCATTTT; cdr3_aa: CASSRQANQPQHF
clone_size: many; d_call: TRBD1; j_call: TRBJ2-3; v_call: TRBV29-1; cdr3_nt: TGCAGCGTTGAAGATCCACAGGGGGCGGCAGATACGCAGTATTTT; cdr3_aa: CSVEDPQGAADTQYF
clone_size: -; d_call: -; j_call: TRBJ2-7; v_call: TRBV29-1; cdr3_nt: TGCAGCGTCCACCTAGGCTACGAGCAGTACTTC; cdr3_aa: CSVHLGYEQYF
clone_size: many; d_call: -; j_call: TRBJ1-2; v_call: TRBV29-1; cdr3_nt: TGCAGCGTTAGGAGAACCAACTATGGCTACACCTTC; cdr3_aa: CSVRRTNYGYTF
clone_size: few; d_call: -; j_call: TRBJ1-1; v_call: TRBV5-4; cdr3_nt: TGTGCCAGCAGCGAGAAGTTACCATGGAACACTGAAGCTTTCTTT; cdr3_aa: CASSEKLPWNTEAFF
clone_size: -; d_call: -; j_call: TRBJ2-7; v_call: TRBV20-1; cdr3_nt: TGCAGTGCTAGAGTTGGCAGATCCTACGAGCAGTACTTC; cdr3_aa: CSARVGRSYEQYF
clone_size: once; d_call: TRBD1; j_call: TRBJ1-1; v_call: TRBV7-2; cdr3_nt: TGTGCCAGCAGCTTATCCGCGGACAGGGGCACTGAAGCTTTCTTT; cdr3_aa: CASSLSADRGTEAFF
clone_size: -; d_call: -; j_call: TRBJ2-1; v_call: TRBV28; cdr3_nt: TGTGCCAGCAGTTTAGGTCAGGGAGGCGTAGATGAGCAGTTCTTC; cdr3_aa: CASSLGQGGVDEQFF
clone_size: many; d_call: TRBD1; j_call: TRBJ1-2; v_call: TRBV19; cdr3_nt: TGTGCCGTTGAGTCAGGGGGGCACTATGGCTACACCTTC; cdr3_aa: CAVESGGHYGYTF
clone_size: many; d_call: -; j_call: TRBJ2-7; v_call: TRBV6-2/TRBV6-3; cdr3_nt: TGTGCCAGTAAGACAGGATACTCCTACGAGCAGTACTTC; cdr3_aa: CASKTGYSYEQYF
clone_size: many; d_call: -; j_call: TRBJ2-3; v_call: TRBV7-2; cdr3_nt: TGTGCCAGCAGCTTACCCCCTGAAAGTTTCCGGACCACAGATACGCAGTATTTT; cdr3_aa: CASSLPPESFRTTDTQYF
clone_size: -; d_call: -; j_call: TRBJ1-1; v_call: TRBV29-1; cdr3_nt: TGCAGCGTTGAAGGGGCAAGGAGGGAGAACACTGAAGCTTTCTTT; cdr3_aa: CSVEGARRENTEAFF
clone_size: many; d_call: TRBD1; j_call: TRBJ2-1; v_call: TRBV28; cdr3_nt: TGTGCCAGCAGTTTATACAGGGGGCCGGGCGACAATGAGCAGTTCTTC; cdr3_aa: CASSLYRGPGDNEQFF
clone_size: many; d_call: TRBD2; j_call: TRBJ2-2; v_call: TRBV6-5; cdr3_nt: TGTGCCAGCAGTCCCATCAAAGTAGCGGGAGCCGGGGAGCTGTTTTTT; cdr3_aa: CASSPIKVAGAGELFF
clone_size: many; d_call: -; j_call: TRBJ2-5; v_call: TRBV7-9; cdr3_nt: TGTGCCAGCAGCTTTCGACTCCCTAGGGGAGAGACCCAGTACTTC; cdr3_aa: CASSFRLPRGETQYF
clone_size: -; d_call: -; j_call: TRBJ2-1; v_call: TRBV4-3; cdr3_nt: TGCGCCAGCAGCCAAGGGAGAGACTACAATGAGCAGTTCTTC; cdr3_aa: CASSQGRDYNEQFF